The T cell receptor beta chain described here comes from a study of T cells expressing NK-cell markers. Study summary: Repertoire data for TCR beta were derived from sorted T cells (CD3+CD56+NKG2C+, CD3+CD56+NKG2C- and CD3+CD56-NKG2C+). Out of eight donors sequenced, seven tested HCMV-seropositive and the remaining one seronegative. The study's findings and limits: Of the CD8+ T cell pool in about 6 donors, roughly 1.0-8% was accounted for by dominant NKG2C+ clonotypes. For a handful of donors, these clonotypes were likewise the leading ones in the CD3+CD56-NKG2C+ fraction.

Note on this clonotype: Its antigen is currently unknown.

For each CDR3 protein, TCRdb gives one entry from its re-call of the 5' RACE reads, without DNA. The listing contains about 450,000 distinct CDR3 sequences. Germline assignment: CDR1 MNHEY and CDR2 SMNVEV (reference sequence). The CDR3 contains 15 residues. The receptor was isolated from a woman aged 18 to 75 in good health. The V call is TRBV27, the J call TRBJ1-6; lacking DNA, the TRBD1 call made by TCRdb goes unchecked. Sequenced sample: blood T cells: a sorted CD56 or NKG2C T cell subset, CD4+ or CD8+ T cells, or bulk PBMC T cells (not recorded which). The CDR3: CASSIDRNLNSPLHF.